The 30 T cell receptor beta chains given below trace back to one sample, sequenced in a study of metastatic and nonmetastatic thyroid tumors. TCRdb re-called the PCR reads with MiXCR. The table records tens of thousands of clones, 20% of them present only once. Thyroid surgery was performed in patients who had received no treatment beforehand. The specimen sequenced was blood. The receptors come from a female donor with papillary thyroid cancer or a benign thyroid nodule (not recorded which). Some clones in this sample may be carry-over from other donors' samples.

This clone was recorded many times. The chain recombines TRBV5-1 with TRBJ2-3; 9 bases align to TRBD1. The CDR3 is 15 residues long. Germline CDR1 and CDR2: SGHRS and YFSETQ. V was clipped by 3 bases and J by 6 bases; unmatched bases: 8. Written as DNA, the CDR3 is TGCGCCAGCAGCTGGGGACAGGGTGGATTGGATACGCAGTATTTT. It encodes CASSWGQGGLDTQYF.

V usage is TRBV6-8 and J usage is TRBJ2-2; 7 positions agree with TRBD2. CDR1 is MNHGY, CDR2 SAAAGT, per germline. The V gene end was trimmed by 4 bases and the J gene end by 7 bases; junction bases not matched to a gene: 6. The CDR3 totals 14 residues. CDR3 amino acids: CASSWGEGNGELFF. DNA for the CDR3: TGTGCCAGCAGTTGGGGGGAGGGCAACGGGGAGCTGTTTTTT.

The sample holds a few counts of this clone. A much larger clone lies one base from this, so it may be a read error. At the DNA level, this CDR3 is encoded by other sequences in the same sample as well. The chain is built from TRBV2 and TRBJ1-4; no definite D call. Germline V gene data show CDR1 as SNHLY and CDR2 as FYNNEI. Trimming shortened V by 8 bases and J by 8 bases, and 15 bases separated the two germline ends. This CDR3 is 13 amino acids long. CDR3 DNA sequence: TGTGCCAGCCGGTGGCAGATGAACGAAAAACTGTTTTTT. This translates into CASRWQMNEKLFF.

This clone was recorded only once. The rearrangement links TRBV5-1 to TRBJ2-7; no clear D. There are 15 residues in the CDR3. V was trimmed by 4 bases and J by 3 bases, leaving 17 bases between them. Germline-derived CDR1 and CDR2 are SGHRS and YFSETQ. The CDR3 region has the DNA TGCGCCAGCAGCCTTCAACCGGTAGGGAACTACGAGCAGTACTTC. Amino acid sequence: CASSLQPVGNYEQYF.

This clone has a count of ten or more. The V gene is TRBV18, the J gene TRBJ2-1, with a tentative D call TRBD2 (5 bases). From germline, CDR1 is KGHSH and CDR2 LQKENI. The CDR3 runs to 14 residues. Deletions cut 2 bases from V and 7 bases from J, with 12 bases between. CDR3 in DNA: TGTGCCAGCTCACCATCGTCCGCGGGTAATGAGCAGTTCTTC. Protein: CASSPSSAGNEQFF.

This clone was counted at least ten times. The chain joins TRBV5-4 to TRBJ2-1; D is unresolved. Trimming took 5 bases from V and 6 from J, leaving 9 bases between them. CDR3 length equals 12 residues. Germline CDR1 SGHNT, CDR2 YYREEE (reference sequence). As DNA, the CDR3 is TGTGCCAGCAGTTATCAGGTCAATGAGCAGTTCTTC. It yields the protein CASSYQVNEQFF.

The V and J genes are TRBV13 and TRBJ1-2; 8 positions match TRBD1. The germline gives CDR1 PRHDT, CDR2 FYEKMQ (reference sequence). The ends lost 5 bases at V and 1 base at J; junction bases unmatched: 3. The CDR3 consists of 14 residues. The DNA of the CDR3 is TGTGCCAGCAGCAACGGACAGGGTAACTATGGCTACACCTTC. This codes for CASSNGQGNYGYTF.

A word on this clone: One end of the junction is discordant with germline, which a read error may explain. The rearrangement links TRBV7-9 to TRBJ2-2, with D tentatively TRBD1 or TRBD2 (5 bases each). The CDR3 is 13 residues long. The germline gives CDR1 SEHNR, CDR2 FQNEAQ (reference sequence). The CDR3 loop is CASSWAGTGELLF. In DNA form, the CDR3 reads TGTGCCAGCAGCTGGGCCGGGACCGGGGAGCTGCTTTTT.

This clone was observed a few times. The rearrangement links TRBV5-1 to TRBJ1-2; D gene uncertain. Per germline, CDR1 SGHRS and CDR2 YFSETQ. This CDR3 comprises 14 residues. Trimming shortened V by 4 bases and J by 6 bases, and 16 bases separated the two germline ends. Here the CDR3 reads CASSLKNGGDGYTF. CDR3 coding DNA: TGCGCCAGCAGCCTTAAGAACGGCGGTGATGGCTACACCTTC.

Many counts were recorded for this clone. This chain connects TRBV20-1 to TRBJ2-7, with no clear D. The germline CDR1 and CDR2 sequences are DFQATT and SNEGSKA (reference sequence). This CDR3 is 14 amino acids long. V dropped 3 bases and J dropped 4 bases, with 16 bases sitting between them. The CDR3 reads CSASYLGSGYEQYF. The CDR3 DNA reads TGCAGTGCTAGTTACCTGGGGTCTGGTTACGAGCAGTACTTC.

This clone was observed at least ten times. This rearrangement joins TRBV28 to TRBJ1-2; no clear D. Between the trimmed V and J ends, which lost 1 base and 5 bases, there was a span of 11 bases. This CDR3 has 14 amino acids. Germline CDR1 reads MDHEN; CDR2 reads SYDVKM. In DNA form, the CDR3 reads TGTGCCAGCAGTTTATCCCGGGCCCCATATGGCTACACCTTC. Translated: CASSLSRAPYGYTF.

The CDR3 nucleotides are TGTGCCAGCAGTCCGGACAGGCGGCTCCGCACAGATACGCAGTATTTT. It codes for CASSPDRRLRTDTQYF. The rearrangement links TRBV28 to TRBJ2-3; 7 nucleotides line up with TRBD1. The CDR3 is 16 amino acids. From germline, CDR1 is MDHEN and CDR2 SYDVKM. V lost 5 bases and J lost 1; bases outside the gene matches: 9.

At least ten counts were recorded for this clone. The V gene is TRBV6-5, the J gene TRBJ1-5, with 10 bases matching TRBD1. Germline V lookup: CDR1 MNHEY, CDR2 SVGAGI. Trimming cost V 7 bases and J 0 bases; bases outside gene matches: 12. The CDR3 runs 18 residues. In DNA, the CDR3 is TGTGCCAGCACTATAGGGGGACAGGGGATCTTTAGCAATCAGCCCCAGCATTTT. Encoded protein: CASTIGGQGIFSNQPQHF.

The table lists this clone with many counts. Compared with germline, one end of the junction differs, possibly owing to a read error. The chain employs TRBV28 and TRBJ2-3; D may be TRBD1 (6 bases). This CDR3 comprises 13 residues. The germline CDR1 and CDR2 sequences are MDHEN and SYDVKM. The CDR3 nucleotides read TGTGCCAGCAGCAAGGACAGCAAAGATGCGCAGTATTTT. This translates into CASSKDSKDAQYF.

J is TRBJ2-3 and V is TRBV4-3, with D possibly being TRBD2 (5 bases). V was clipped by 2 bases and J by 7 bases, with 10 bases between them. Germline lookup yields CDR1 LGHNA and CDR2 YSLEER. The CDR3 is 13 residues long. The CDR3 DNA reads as TGCGCCAGCAGCCAACAGAGGGAGAATACGCAGTATTTT. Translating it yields CASSQQRENTQYF.

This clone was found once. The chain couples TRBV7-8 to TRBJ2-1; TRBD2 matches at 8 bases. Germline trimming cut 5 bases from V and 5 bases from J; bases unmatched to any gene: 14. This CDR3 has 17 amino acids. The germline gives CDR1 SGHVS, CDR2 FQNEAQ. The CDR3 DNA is TGTGCCAGCAGCCAGACCACCGGGACTAGAGGTGACAATGAGCAGTTCTTC. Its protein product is CASSQTTGTRGDNEQFF.

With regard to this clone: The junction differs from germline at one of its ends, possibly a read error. The CDR3 loop is CSARDILAGGPESQYF. The CDR3 DNA reads as TGCAGTGCTAGAGATATCCTAGCGGGGGGCCCAGAGAGCCAGTACTTC. V and J are TRBV20-1 and TRBJ2-5; 11 bases fit TRBD2. Germline V gene sequence: CDR1 DFQATT, CDR2 SNEGSKA (reference sequence). The CDR3 is 16 residues long.

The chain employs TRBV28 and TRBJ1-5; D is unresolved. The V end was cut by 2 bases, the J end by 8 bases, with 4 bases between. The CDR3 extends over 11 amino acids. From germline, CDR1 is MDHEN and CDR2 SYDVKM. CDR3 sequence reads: CASSLGEPQHF. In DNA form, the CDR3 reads TGTGCCAGCAGTTTAGGAGAGCCCCAGCATTTT. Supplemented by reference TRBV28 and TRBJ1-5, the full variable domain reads DVKVTQSSRYLVKRTGEKVFLECVQDMDHENMFWYRQDPGLGLRLIYFSYDVKMKEKGDIPEGYSVSREKKERFSLILESASTNQTSMYLCASSLGEPQHFGDGTRLSIL.

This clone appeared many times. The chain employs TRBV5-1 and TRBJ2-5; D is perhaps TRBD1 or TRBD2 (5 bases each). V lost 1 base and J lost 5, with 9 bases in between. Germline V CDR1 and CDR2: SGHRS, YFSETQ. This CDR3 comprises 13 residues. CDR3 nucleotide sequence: TGCGCCAGCAGCTTGTTCAGGGACGAGACCCAGTACTTC. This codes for CASSLFRDETQYF.

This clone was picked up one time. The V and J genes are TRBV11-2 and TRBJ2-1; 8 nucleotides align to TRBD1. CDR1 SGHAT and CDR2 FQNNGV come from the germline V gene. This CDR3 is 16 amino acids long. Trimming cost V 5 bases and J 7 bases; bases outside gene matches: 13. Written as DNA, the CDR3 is TGTGCCAGCAGCCCCGGACCGGGACAGGTGTTTAATGAGCAGTTCTTC. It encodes CASSPGPGQVFNEQFF.

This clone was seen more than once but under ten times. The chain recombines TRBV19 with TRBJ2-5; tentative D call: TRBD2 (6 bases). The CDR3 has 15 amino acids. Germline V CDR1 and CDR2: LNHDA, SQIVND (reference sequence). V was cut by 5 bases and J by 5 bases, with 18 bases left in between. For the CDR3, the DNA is TGTGCCAGTAGTGGAGGGACTGAAGGTGGGGAGACCCAGTACTTC. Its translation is CASSGGTEGGETQYF.

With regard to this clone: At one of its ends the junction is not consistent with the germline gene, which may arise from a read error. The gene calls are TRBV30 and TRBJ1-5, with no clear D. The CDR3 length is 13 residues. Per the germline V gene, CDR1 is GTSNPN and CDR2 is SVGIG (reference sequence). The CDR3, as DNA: TGTGCCTGGAGTTTCGCTAGCAATCAGCACCAGCATTTT. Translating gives CAWSFASNQHQHF.

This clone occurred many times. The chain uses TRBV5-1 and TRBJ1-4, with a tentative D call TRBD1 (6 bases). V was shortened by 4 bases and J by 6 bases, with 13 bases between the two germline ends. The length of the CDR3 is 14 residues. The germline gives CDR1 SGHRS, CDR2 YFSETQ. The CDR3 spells CASSKDSSDEKLFF. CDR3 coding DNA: TGCGCCAGCAGCAAGGACAGTAGCGATGAAAAACTGTTTTTT.

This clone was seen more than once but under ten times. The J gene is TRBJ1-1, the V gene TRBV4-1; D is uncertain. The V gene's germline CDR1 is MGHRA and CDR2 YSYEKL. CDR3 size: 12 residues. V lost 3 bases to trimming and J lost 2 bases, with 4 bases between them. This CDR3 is CASSHRNTEAFF. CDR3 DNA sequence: TGCGCCAGCAGCCATAGAAACACTGAAGCTTTCTTT.

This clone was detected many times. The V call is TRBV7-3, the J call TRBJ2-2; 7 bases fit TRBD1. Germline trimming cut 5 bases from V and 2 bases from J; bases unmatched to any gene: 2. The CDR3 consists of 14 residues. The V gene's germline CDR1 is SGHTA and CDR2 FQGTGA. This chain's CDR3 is CASSRDSNTGELFF. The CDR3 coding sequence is TGTGCCAGCAGCCGGGACAGCAACACCGGGGAGCTGTTTTTT.

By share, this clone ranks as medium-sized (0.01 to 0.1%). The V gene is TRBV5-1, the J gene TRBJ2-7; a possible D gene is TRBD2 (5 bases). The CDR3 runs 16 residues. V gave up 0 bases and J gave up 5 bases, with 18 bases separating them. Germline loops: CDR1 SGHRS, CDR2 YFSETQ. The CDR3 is CASSLEQSARAHEQYF. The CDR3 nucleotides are TGCGCCAGCAGCTTGGAGCAGTCGGCGCGGGCCCACGAGCAGTACTTC. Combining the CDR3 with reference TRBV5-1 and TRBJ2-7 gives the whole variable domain KAGVTQTPRYLIKTRGQQVTLSCSPISGHRSVSWYQQTPGQGLQFLFEYFSETQRNKGNFPGRFSGRQFSNSRSEMNVSTLELGDSALYLCASSLEQSARAHEQYFGPGTRLTVT.

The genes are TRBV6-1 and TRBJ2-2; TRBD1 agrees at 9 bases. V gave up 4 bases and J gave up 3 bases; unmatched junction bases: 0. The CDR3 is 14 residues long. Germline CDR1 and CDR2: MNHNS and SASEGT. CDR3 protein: CASSGQGDTGELFF. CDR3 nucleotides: TGTGCCAGCAGTGGACAGGGGGACACCGGGGAGCTGTTTTTT.

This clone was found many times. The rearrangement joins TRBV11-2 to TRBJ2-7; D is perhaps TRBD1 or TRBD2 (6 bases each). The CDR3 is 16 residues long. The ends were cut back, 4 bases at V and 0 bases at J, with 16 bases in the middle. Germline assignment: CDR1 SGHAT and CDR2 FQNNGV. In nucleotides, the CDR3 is TGTGCCAGCAGCTGGGGGCGGAGCGGGTCCTCCTACGAGCAGTACTTC. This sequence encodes CASSWGRSGSSYEQYF.

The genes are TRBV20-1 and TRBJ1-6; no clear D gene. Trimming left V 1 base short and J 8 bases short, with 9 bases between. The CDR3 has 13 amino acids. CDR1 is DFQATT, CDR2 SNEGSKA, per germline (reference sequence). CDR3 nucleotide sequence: TGCAGTGCTAGAGCAGTTATCCATTCACCCCTCCACTTT. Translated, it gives CSARAVIHSPLHF.

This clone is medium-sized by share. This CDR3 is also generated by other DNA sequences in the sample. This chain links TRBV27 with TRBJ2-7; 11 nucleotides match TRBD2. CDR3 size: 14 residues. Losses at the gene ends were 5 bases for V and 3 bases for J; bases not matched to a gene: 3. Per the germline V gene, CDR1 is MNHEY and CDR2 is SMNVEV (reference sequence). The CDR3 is CASSIGTSGYEQYF. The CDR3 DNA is TGTGCCAGCAGTATCGGGACTAGCGGCTACGAGCAGTACTTC.